This entry describes one T cell receptor beta chain. Its antigen remains unidentified. This sample is part of a study of PD-L1 blockade in urothelial cancer. Looking at the study overall: Of roughly 30 patients, around 25 were males with bladder-origin urothelial cancer. Blood underwent analysis 3 weeks (second dose) and 6 weeks after treatment began. T cells numbered a median of roughly 150,000 in the blood samples. Study results and limitations: Better survival was forecast by a pretreatment blood TCR clonality below the median.

Sequencing used immunoSEQ multiplex PCR; TCRdb keeps in-frame clones, though not all of them. The table includes about 130,000 clones, roughly 80% detected once. Specified time point: pretreatment peripheral blood. The CDR3 totals 13 residues. Germline V gene lookup returns CDR1 SGHTA and CDR2 FQGTGA. Trimming pared 0 bases from V and 3 bases from J, leaving 6 bases between. V usage is TRBV7-3 and J usage is TRBJ2-7; D gene unclear. The sequence derives from a man aged 50-59 years with urothelial cancer. The sample here was PBMCs, taken around atezolizumab (anti-PD-L1) treatment. DNA of the CDR3: TGTGCCAGCAGCTTAACTAGCAACTACGAGCAGTACTTC. It specifies CASSLTSNYEQYF.